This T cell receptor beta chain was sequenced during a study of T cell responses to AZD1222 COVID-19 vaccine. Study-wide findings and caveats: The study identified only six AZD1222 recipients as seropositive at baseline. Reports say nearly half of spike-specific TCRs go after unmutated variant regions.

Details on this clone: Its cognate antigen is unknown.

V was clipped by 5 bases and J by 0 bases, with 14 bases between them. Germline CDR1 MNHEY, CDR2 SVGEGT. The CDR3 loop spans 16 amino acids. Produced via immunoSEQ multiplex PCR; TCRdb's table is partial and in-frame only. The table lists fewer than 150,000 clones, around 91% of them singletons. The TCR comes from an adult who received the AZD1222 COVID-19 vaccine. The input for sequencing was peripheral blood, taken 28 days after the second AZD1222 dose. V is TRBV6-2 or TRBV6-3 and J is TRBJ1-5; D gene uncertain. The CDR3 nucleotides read TGTGCCAGCAGTATCCCCGCGGGTTATAGCAATCAGCCCCAGCATTTT. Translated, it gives CASSIPAGYSNQPQHF.